These 9 T cell receptor beta chains were all obtained from the same sample, sequenced in a study of cytomegalovirus exposure and HLA in healthy donors. Primers included in the PCR were 60 Vbeta and 13 Jbeta primers. Sequenced by immunoSEQ multiplex PCR; TCRdb stores in-frame clones only, minus some. This sample carries around 150,000 clones, 80% of them seen once, and the ten largest clones take roughly 1.3%. Input material: PBMCs. The receptors here all came from a woman between 50 and 59 years old in good health and CMV-seronegative.

This clone was detected only once. This chain connects TRBV28 to TRBJ1-4; 12 nucleotides align to TRBD1. The CDR3 loop spans 13 amino acids. Losses at the gene ends were 8 bases for V and 8 bases for J; bases not matched to a gene: 3. CDR1 MDHEN and CDR2 SYDVKM come from the germline V gene. Here the CDR3 reads CASGTGGQEKLFF. CDR3 in DNA: TGTGCCAGCGGGACAGGGGGCCAAGAAAAACTGTTTTTT.

This clone has just one count. The V and J genes are TRBV28 and TRBJ2-1, with a tentative D call TRBD2 (5 bases). Trimming removed 4 bases at V and 4 bases at J, with 11 bases between. Germline V gene data show CDR1 as MDHEN and CDR2 as SYDVKM. This CDR3 region has 14 residues. CDR3 in amino acids: CASSSPSIYNEQFF. In DNA, the CDR3 is TGTGCCAGCAGTTCCCCTAGCATATACAATGAGCAGTTCTTC.

The V and J genes are TRBV28 and TRBJ2-5; D not resolved. Trimming stripped 5 bases from V and 1 base from J, with 14 bases between. Germline values: CDR1 MDHEN, CDR2 SYDVKM. The CDR3 consists of 15 residues. The CDR3 reads CASSPPGYLQETQYF. For the CDR3, the DNA is TGTGCCAGCAGTCCCCCGGGTTACCTCCAAGAGACCCAGTACTTC.

The V gene is TRBV7-9, the J gene TRBJ2-3; 7 bases match TRBD1. V was clipped by 5 bases and J by 5 bases; unmatched bases: 10. Germline CDR1 and CDR2: SEHNR and FQNEAQ (reference sequence). This CDR3 has 15 residues. In DNA form, the CDR3 reads TGTGCCAGCAGCCCACCGGGACAGTGGGGAGATACGCAGTATTTT. It codes for CASSPPGQWGDTQYF.

V gene TRBV28 combines with J gene TRBJ2-1; TRBD2 matches at 8 bases. With V trimmed by 3 bases and J by 5 bases, 3 bases remained unmatched. This CDR3 spans 14 amino acids. The germline V gene encodes CDR1 MDHEN and CDR2 SYDVKM. CDR3 sequence reads: CASSFSGVNNEQFF. In nucleotides, the CDR3 is TGTGCCAGCAGTTTTAGCGGGGTGAACAATGAGCAGTTCTTC.

The gene calls are TRBV28 and TRBJ1-4; the D gene is possibly TRBD1 (6 bases). Germline CDR1 and CDR2: MDHEN and SYDVKM. V lost 3 bases and J 8 bases, leaving 16 bases between the germline ends. The length of the CDR3 is 15 residues. The CDR3 here is CASSLGFAGDEKLFF. The CDR3 DNA follows: TGTGCCAGCAGTTTGGGTTTTGCAGGGGACGAAAAACTGTTTTTT.

This clone was detected only a few times. The chain links TRBV28 to TRBJ1-1; weak D call: TRBD1 (6 bases). This CDR3 region has 12 residues. The V end was cut by 5 bases, the J end by 4 bases, with 8 bases between. CDR1 and CDR2 (germline): MDHEN, SYDVKM. CDR3 sequence: CASSEQGTEAFF. The CDR3 region has the DNA TGTGCCAGCAGTGAACAGGGCACTGAAGCTTTCTTT.

The chain has TRBV23-1 and TRBJ2-7; a possible D gene is TRBD2 (5 bases). TRBV23-1 is annotated as an ORF whose role is uncertain. Trimming shortened V by 2 bases and J by 3 bases, and 17 bases separated the two germline ends. The CDR3 runs 16 residues. CDR3 sequence (DNA): TGCGCCAGCAGTCAACTTGACCCGGACTCAAGCTACGAGCAGTACTTC. It specifies CASSQLDPDSSYEQYF.

This clone was seen only once. The V and J genes are TRBV18 and TRBJ2-1; 9 bases align to TRBD2. V was pared by 2 bases and J by 7 bases, with 6 bases of the junction left unmatched. CDR3 size: 15 residues. From germline, CDR1 is KGHSH and CDR2 LQKENI. The CDR3 coding sequence is TGTGCCAGCTCACCATTAGGGACTAGCATGAATGAGCAGTTCTTC. Amino acid sequence: CASSPLGTSMNEQFF.